Given below is one T cell receptor beta chain in context. Its target is unknown. The data stem from a study of a mutant IDH1 vaccine in newly diagnosed glioma. About the research overall: Sex distribution of treated patients was approximately 60% male and 37.5% female; mean age was around 40 years. Patients' prior therapy spanned radiotherapy, temozolomide, or both; most underwent both.

Sample time point: baseline, week 1 (first vaccination visit). Stated treatment: pre-vaccination baseline after standard-of-care therapy. Astrocytomas that were new, WHO grade 3 or 4, IDH1-mutant and ATRX-lost were present in the donors. Study results and caveats: Immune responses arising from the vaccine appeared in approximately 93% of patients.

TCRdb's copy holds only in-frame clones and misses some; the assay was immunoSEQ multiplex PCR. Of around 89,000 clones listed, about 83% were seen once; the top ten hold under 8%. The germline V and J ends were trimmed by 5 bases and 2 bases, with 28 bases remaining between them. The germline V gene encodes CDR1 SNHLY and CDR2 FYNNEI. The CDR3 runs to 19 residues. The chain couples TRBV2 to TRBJ2-7, with D perhaps being TRBD1 or TRBD2 (5 bases each). The input for sequencing was PBMCs, taken from a glioma patient treated with radiotherapy, temozolomide or both. This receptor was taken from a woman aged 45-65 years with glioma. CDR3 protein: CASSTGALVLRQGTYEQYF. The CDR3 DNA is TGTGCCAGCAGTACCGGGGCCCTTGTTCTCAGGCAGGGAACCTACGAGCAGTACTTC.